This TCR beta chain was retrieved from a study of a mutant IDH1 vaccine in newly diagnosed glioma. Study details: Most patients had radiochemotherapy with temozolomide before enrollment; others had one alone.

Time point: baseline, week 1 (first vaccination visit). The treatment was: pre-vaccination baseline after standard-of-care therapy. New IDH1-mutant, ATRX-lost WHO grade 3 or 4 astrocytomas occurred in donors. As concerns this clone: No antigen is known for it.

Regarding the study as a whole: The authors found pseudoprogression apparently unrelated to changes in top peripheral T cell clonotypes. Overall, 85% to 95% of patients had vaccine-induced immune responses.

Germline V gene sequence: CDR1 SGDLS, CDR2 YYNGEE. The CDR3 extends over 19 amino acids. The junction had 14 bases not matched to a gene; V was cut back by 7 bases and J by 1 base. This table comes from immunoSEQ multiplex PCR, and its TCRdb copy is limited to in-frame clones, with some not included. The sample lists around 88,000 clones, 80% occurring once. This clonotype originated in a man in his forties or fifties with glioma. The J gene is TRBJ2-3, the V gene TRBV9, with 14 bases aligning to TRBD2. Sequences were derived from PBMCs, sampled from a glioma patient treated with radiotherapy, temozolomide or both. The CDR3 DNA follows: TGTGCCAGCTCTTCGCCCCGGACTAGCGGGAGGATTGGCACAGATACGCAGTATTTT. Its protein is CASSSPRTSGRIGTDTQYF.